The sequence of this T cell receptor (beta chain) was determined in a study of T cells after yellow fever vaccination. A single record per CDR3 protein comes from TCRdb applying MiXCR to the 5' RACE reads. This table holds 120,000 or so distinct CDR3 sequences, roughly 15% found once. This clonotype turned up a few times. Its antigen is unknown. Study observations and caveats: Only a small proportion of the clonotypes turned up in both the CD4 and the CD8 compartments, likely arising from convergent recombination.

The CDR3 runs to 16 residues. Germline-derived CDR1 and CDR2 are LGHNA and YNFKEQ. Trimming took 0 bases from V and 0 from J, leaving 9 bases between them. The sequence was collected from a man aged 18 to 35 who received the YFV17D yellow fever vaccine. The rearrangement joins TRBV4-2 to TRBJ1-5, with D hard to call. Sequencing used CD8+ T cells sorted from PBMCs, obtained 5 days after the yellow fever booster vaccination. For the CDR3, the DNA is TGTGCCAGCAGCCAAGAAGCCGGGGTTAGCAATCAGCCCCAGCATTTT. Its protein is CASSQEAGVSNQPQHF.